The clone carrying this TCR beta chain has only a few counts. These data originate in a study of T cells after yellow fever vaccination. TCRdb analysed the 5' RACE reads with MiXCR anew, one entry per CDR3 protein. The repertoire holds around 530,000 distinct CDR3 sequences, with about 17% as singletons. Germline CDR1 SGHRS, CDR2 YFSETQ. V was cut by 2 bases and J by 9 bases, with 17 bases left in between. This CDR3 has 15 amino acids. This sequence was found in a man younger than 35 who received the YFV17D yellow fever vaccine. The V and J genes are TRBV5-1 and TRBJ2-2, with D unresolved. The sample was PBMCs, taken 4 to 6 days after the first yellow fever vaccination. The CDR3 region is CASSFWARLDRELFF. DNA of the CDR3: TGCGCCAGCAGCTTTTGGGCCCGCCTGGACCGGGAGCTGTTTTTT.